Listed below are T cell receptor beta chains from one sample, sequenced in a study of CD8 T cells in Susac syndrome. TCRdb reprocessed the immunoSEQ multiplex PCR reads via MiXCR and lists one record per CDR3 protein. The sample carries over 150,000 distinct CDR3 sequences, about 96% recorded once. The sample was CD4+ T cells from PBMCs. These receptors were obtained from a human donor with multiple sclerosis. CDR3s include the opening cysteine and the closing phenylalanine or tryptophan. The D gene is left open where the match is weak. Clone sizes are given selectively: once, few, many, or a class where the clone is expanded.

clone_size j_call d_call v_call cdr3_aa cdr3_nt
. TRBJ2-3 TRBD2 TRBV20-1 CSASGGTRGTDTQYF TGCAGTGCTTCGGGGGGAACTAGGGGCACAGATACGCAGTATTTT
. TRBJ1-5 TRBD1 TRBV6-6 CASTVDRGGQPQHF TGTGCCAGCACCGTGGACAGGGGAGGGCAGCCCCAGCATTTT
. TRBJ2-5 . TRBV9 CASSPLLTQETQYF TGTGCCAGCAGCCCACTACTAACTCAAGAGACCCAGTACTTC
. TRBJ2-1 . TRBV7-9 CASSLERERSYNEQFF TGTGCCAGCAGCTTAGAACGGGAGCGTTCCTACAATGAGCAGTTCTTC
. TRBJ1-6 . TRBV9 CASSVSPGNDSPLHF TGTGCCAGCAGCGTATCCCCCGGGAATGATTCACCCCTCCACTTT
once TRBJ2-1 TRBD2 TRBV29-1 CSAEALAGGLQQFF TGCAGCGCCGAGGCACTAGCGGGGGGTCTACAGCAGTTCTTC
once TRBJ2-1 . TRBV3-1 CASSQLSGWREQFF TGTGCCAGCAGCCAATTGAGCGGGTGGCGGGAGCAGTTCTTC
. TRBJ2-1 TRBD2 TRBV6-2/TRBV6-3 CASSYLSGGHEQFF TGTGCCAGCAGTTACCTGTCGGGAGGGCATGAGCAGTTCTTC
. TRBJ2-1 . TRBV5-1 CASSSIQGLGNEQFF TGCGCCAGCAGCTCCATACAGGGTCTCGGGAATGAGCAGTTCTTC
. TRBJ1-2 . TRBV27 CASSPWTATNYGYTF TGTGCCAGCAGTCCGTGGACAGCGACTAACTATGGCTACACCTTC
. TRBJ1-6 TRBD1 TRBV6-4 CASSEDRANSPLHF TGTGCCAGCAGTGAGGACAGGGCTAATTCACCCCTCCACTTT
. TRBJ2-7 . TRBV18 CASSPGGIYEQYF TGTGCCAGCTCACCCGGGGGCATCTACGAGCAGTACTTC
. TRBJ2-6 . TRBV9 CASSVVPSGANVLTF TGTGCCAGCAGCGTAGTTCCCTCTGGGGCCAACGTCCTGACTTTC
. TRBJ1-1 TRBD1 TRBV10-3 CAISDNRGGRVAFF TGTGCCATCAGTGATAACCGAGGGGGCCGGGTAGCTTTCTTT
. TRBJ2-1 . TRBV7-2 CASTNRRENHEQFF TGTGCCAGCACCAATCGTCGGGAGAACCATGAGCAGTTCTTC
. TRBJ1-2 . TRBV3-1 CASSQDAFNYGYTF TGTGCCAGCAGCCAAGACGCCTTTAACTATGGCTACACCTTC
. TRBJ1-5 . TRBV4-1 CASSPAAGNQPQHF TGCGCCAGCAGCCCGGCGGCAGGCAATCAGCCCCAGCATTTT
. TRBJ2-2 . TRBV7-3 CASSLMALVNTGELFF TGTGCCAGCAGCTTAATGGCTCTTGTGAACACCGGGGAGCTGTTTTTT
. TRBJ2-1 . TRBV29-1 CSVRVDEQFF TGCAGCGTTCGGGTAGATGAGCAGTTCTTC
. TRBJ2-1 TRBD1 TRBV24-1 CATSDPRTGTYNEQFF TGTGCCACCAGTGATCCCCGGACAGGTACCTACAATGAGCAGTTCTTC